The rows below give T cell receptor beta chains drawn from one sample of a study of T cell responses to AZD1222 COVID-19 vaccine. Measured with immunoSEQ multiplex PCR; TCRdb has only the in-frame clones, and not every one. The sample has under 200,000 clones, more than 80% seen once; the top ten hold 3.9%. Sequencing used peripheral blood, obtained on day 0 of AZD1222 vaccination. The receptors here all came from an adult in good health. The CDR3 runs from the conserved cysteine through the conserved F or W. Fields, in order: CDR3 DNA, CDR3 protein, CDR3 length, V gene, D gene, J gene, clone size. The D gene is left open where the match is weak. Not every row has a clone size; where given, it reads once, few, many or a size class.

DNA: TGTGCCAGCAGCTTGGGGGGGACGGAGACCCAGTACTTC; CDR3: CASSLGGTETQYF; length: 13; V: TRBV7-9; D: TRBD2; J: TRBJ2-5; size: .
DNA: TGCGCCAGCAGTGGGACAGCCAAAGAGACCCAGTACTTC; CDR3: CASSGTAKETQYF; length: 13; V: TRBV10-1; D: .; J: TRBJ2-5; size: .
DNA: TGTGCCAGCAGCGGACAGGGGGATGGCAATCAGCCCCAGCATTTT; CDR3: CASSGQGDGNQPQHF; length: 15; V: TRBV4-2; D: TRBD1; J: TRBJ1-5; size: .
DNA: TGTGCCAGCGATTGGGAACCCGGAAACACCATATATTTT; CDR3: CASDWEPGNTIYF; length: 13; V: TRBV11-2; D: .; J: TRBJ1-3; size: .
DNA: TGTGCCAGCAGCCCGCGGACTAGCGTAAGGGAGCAGTACTTC; CDR3: CASSPRTSVREQYF; length: 14; V: TRBV7-9; D: TRBD2; J: TRBJ2-7; size: .
DNA: TGTGCCTGGAAACCGGGTAGCGGGAGGGCCTCTGAGCAGTTCTTC; CDR3: CAWKPGSGRASEQFF; length: 15; V: TRBV30; D: TRBD2; J: TRBJ2-1; size: .
DNA: TGTGCCAGCAGCTTTGGAAGGGCCGGAAGGAATTCACCCCTCCACTTT; CDR3: CASSFGRAGRNSPLHF; length: 16; V: TRBV7-6; D: .; J: TRBJ1-6; size: .
DNA: TGTGCCAGCAGCGTCTCCAGTAGCTCTGGAAACACCATATATTTT; CDR3: CASSVSSSSGNTIYF; length: 15; V: TRBV7-6; D: .; J: TRBJ1-3; size: .
DNA: TGTGCCAGCTCACCACCAAGAGGAACGAACACCGGGGAGCTGTTTTTT; CDR3: CASSPPRGTNTGELFF; length: 16; V: TRBV18; D: .; J: TRBJ2-2; size: .
DNA: TGTGCCAGCAGCTGGGACCCGAGCACCGGGGAGCTGTTTTTT; CDR3: CASSWDPSTGELFF; length: 14; V: TRBV7-7; D: .; J: TRBJ2-2; size: once
DNA: TGTGCCAGCAGCTTAGTGGCGGAGGGGGCCAACGTCCTGACTTTC; CDR3: CASSLVAEGANVLTF; length: 15; V: TRBV11-2; D: .; J: TRBJ2-6; size: .
DNA: TGTGCCAGCAGTTTAAGGGGGGCTCAGCCCCAGCATTTT; CDR3: CASSLRGAQPQHF; length: 13; V: TRBV12-3/TRBV12-4; D: .; J: TRBJ1-5; size: .
DNA: TGCGCCAGCAGCTGGACTAGCGAAAACAATGAGCAGTTCTTC; CDR3: CASSWTSENNEQFF; length: 14; V: TRBV5-1; D: TRBD2; J: TRBJ2-1; size: .
DNA: TGTGCCAGCAGCGTCGCGGAGACCCAGTACTTC; CDR3: CASSVAETQYF; length: 11; V: TRBV3-1/TRBV3-2; D: .; J: TRBJ2-5; size: .
DNA: TGTGCCAGCTGGGGACCTTCCTACAATGAGCAGTTCTTC; CDR3: CASWGPSYNEQFF; length: 13; V: TRBV7-9; D: .; J: TRBJ2-1; size: .
DNA: TGTGCCAGCAGCGACCGTAGCAATCAGCCCCAGCATTTT; CDR3: CASSDRSNQPQHF; length: 13; V: TRBV4-2; D: .; J: TRBJ1-5; size: once
DNA: TGTGCCAGCAGTAGACCTAGAGGCCGAGCTAACTATGGCTACACCTTC; CDR3: CASSRPRGRANYGYTF; length: 16; V: TRBV28; D: .; J: TRBJ1-2; size: .
DNA: TGTGCCAGCTCACCATATTCGGGGGAGGAGGAAAAACTGTTTTTT; CDR3: CASSPYSGEEEKLFF; length: 15; V: TRBV18; D: .; J: TRBJ1-4; size: .
DNA: TGCGCCAGCAGCGGCGGGACTAGCGACTTGTACGAGCAGTACTTC; CDR3: CASSGGTSDLYEQYF; length: 15; V: TRBV5-1; D: TRBD2; J: TRBJ2-7; size: .
DNA: TGTGCCAGCAGGAGAGCACAGACCGTAAGGGAAAAACTGTTTTTT; CDR3: CASRRAQTVREKLFF; length: 15; V: TRBV2; D: .; J: TRBJ1-4; size: .
DNA: TGTGCCAGCAGCCTATACAAAGGCTACACCGGGGAGCTGTTTTTT; CDR3: CASSLYKGYTGELFF; length: 15; V: TRBV7-8; D: .; J: TRBJ2-2; size: .
DNA: TGTGCCAGCAGCTTTAGAACAGGGAGATTAATGAACACTGAAGCTTTCTTT; CDR3: CASSFRTGRLMNTEAFF; length: 17; V: TRBV5-8; D: .; J: TRBJ1-1; size: .
DNA: TGTGCCAGCAGCAGGGATGGGACGTTGAACACTGAAGCTTTCTTT; CDR3: CASSRDGTLNTEAFF; length: 15; V: TRBV14; D: .; J: TRBJ1-1; size: once
DNA: TGCAGTGTTCGGAGGGAGCATACGCAGTATTTT; CDR3: CSVRREHTQYF; length: 11; V: TRBV20-1; D: .; J: TRBJ2-3; size: .
DNA: TGCAGCGTTGACGGGGGATCGGTGGCTAACTATGGCTACACCTTC; CDR3: CSVDGGSVANYGYTF; length: 15; V: TRBV29-1; D: .; J: TRBJ1-2; size: .
DNA: TGTGCCAGCAGCTTAACGGCAGGGATGGGATATGGCTACACCTTC; CDR3: CASSLTAGMGYGYTF; length: 15; V: TRBV11-2; D: .; J: TRBJ1-2; size: once
DNA: TGTGCCAGCAGTTTAGTCGGGGTCTATAATTCACCCCTCCACTTT; CDR3: CASSLVGVYNSPLHF; length: 15; V: TRBV28; D: .; J: TRBJ1-6; size: .
DNA: TGCGCCAGCAGCCAAGGTCATAGCTCCTCTGGAAACACCATATATTTT; CDR3: CASSQGHSSSGNTIYF; length: 16; V: TRBV4-1; D: .; J: TRBJ1-3; size: .
DNA: TGTGCCAGCAGCTTAGGAGGGTATGGCTACACCTTC; CDR3: CASSLGGYGYTF; length: 12; V: TRBV11-2; D: .; J: TRBJ1-2; size: .
DNA: TGTGCCAGCAGCCAAGGGGCAGGCGCTGGCACTGAAGCTTTCTTT; CDR3: CASSQGAGAGTEAFF; length: 15; V: TRBV4-2; D: .; J: TRBJ1-1; size: .
DNA: TGTGCCAGCAGCTTAGTGTGGGGGGCAGCTAACTATGGCTACACCTTC; CDR3: CASSLVWGAANYGYTF; length: 16; V: TRBV11-2; D: .; J: TRBJ1-2; size: .
DNA: TGTGCCAGCAACAGTCTTTGGGGGGAACACCCCACTGAAGCTTTCTTT; CDR3: CASNSLWGEHPTEAFF; length: 16; V: TRBV25-1; D: .; J: TRBJ1-1; size: .
DNA: TGTGCCAGTAGTATCTTATTCGGCAGGGAGGAGACCCAGTACTTC; CDR3: CASSILFGREETQYF; length: 15; V: TRBV19; D: .; J: TRBJ2-5; size: .
DNA: TGTGCCAGCAGTTCAGGGGAAGGTTGGCACGAGCAGTACTTC; CDR3: CASSSGEGWHEQYF; length: 14; V: TRBV6-5; D: .; J: TRBJ2-7; size: .
DNA: TGCGCCAGCAGCTTTTTACCTCCGCGGGAGGGTGAAAAACTGTTTTTT; CDR3: CASSFLPPREGEKLFF; length: 16; V: TRBV5-1; D: .; J: TRBJ1-4; size: .
DNA: TGCAGCGTTAGATCCGGGACAGGGATAGACATTCAGTACTTC; CDR3: CSVRSGTGIDIQYF; length: 14; V: TRBV29-1; D: TRBD1; J: TRBJ2-4; size: .
DNA: TGTGCCAGCAGTTCAGGTTCCCGATTCACCGGGGAGCTGTTTTTT; CDR3: CASSSGSRFTGELFF; length: 15; V: TRBV27; D: .; J: TRBJ2-2; size: .
DNA: TGTGCCAGCAGTGATATTCTTCAGAATCAGCCCCAGCATTTT; CDR3: CASSDILQNQPQHF; length: 14; V: TRBV25-1; D: .; J: TRBJ1-5; size: .
DNA: TGTGCCACCAAGACAGGAGGTTGGACTGAAGCTTTCTTT; CDR3: CATKTGGWTEAFF; length: 13; V: TRBV6-5; D: .; J: TRBJ1-1; size: .
DNA: TGTGCCAGCAGCCCCTGGAGGGTCCCTGAAGCTTTCTTT; CDR3: CASSPWRVPEAFF; length: 13; V: TRBV9; D: .; J: TRBJ1-1; size: .
DNA: TGTGCCTGGGGAAGCGGGACCAACTACGAGCAGTACTTC; CDR3: CAWGSGTNYEQYF; length: 13; V: TRBV30; D: TRBD2; J: TRBJ2-7; size: .
DNA: TGTGCCATCAGTGATAGGGCTCGTACCGGGGAGCTGTTTTTT; CDR3: CAISDRARTGELFF; length: 14; V: TRBV10-3; D: .; J: TRBJ2-2; size: .
DNA: TGTGCCAGTACCCCATGGGGCTCTGGAAACACCATATATTTT; CDR3: CASTPWGSGNTIYF; length: 14; V: TRBV19; D: .; J: TRBJ1-3; size: .
DNA: TGTGCCATCAGTGAGTCGGGGGCACCATACGAGCAGTACTTC; CDR3: CAISESGAPYEQYF; length: 14; V: TRBV10-3; D: .; J: TRBJ2-7; size: .
DNA: TGTGCCAGCAGCTTGGGAGGAACAGGGTGGAGGCAGCCCCAGCATTTT; CDR3: CASSLGGTGWRQPQHF; length: 16; V: TRBV13; D: .; J: TRBJ1-5; size: .
DNA: TGTGCCAGCAGCCGTTCAGGGGGCGTAAACTATGGCTACACCTTC; CDR3: CASSRSGGVNYGYTF; length: 15; V: TRBV14; D: TRBD1; J: TRBJ1-2; size: .
DNA: TGTGCCAGCAGTTCCTTGCAGGGTCCCGGGGAGCTGTTTTTT; CDR3: CASSSLQGPGELFF; length: 14; V: TRBV27; D: .; J: TRBJ2-2; size: few
DNA: TGTGCCAGCAGCCCGTTCTCAAACTATGGCTACACCTTC; CDR3: CASSPFSNYGYTF; length: 13; V: TRBV5-6; D: .; J: TRBJ1-2; size: .
DNA: TGCGCCAGCAGGCCCTCCAGGGCGAACACCGGGGAGCTGTTTTTT; CDR3: CASRPSRANTGELFF; length: 15; V: TRBV10-1; D: .; J: TRBJ2-2; size: .
DNA: TGTGCCAGCAGCGTAGAGGCAGGGTTTTCACCCCTCCACTTT; CDR3: CASSVEAGFSPLHF; length: 14; V: TRBV9; D: .; J: TRBJ1-6; size: .
DNA: TGTGCCAGCAGTTTAATAGGGGGCGCGCTGTTTTTT; CDR3: CASSLIGGALFF; length: 12; V: TRBV27; D: TRBD1; J: TRBJ1-4; size: .
DNA: TGTGCCAGCAGCCGACAGGGACAGCCCCAGCATTTT; CDR3: CASSRQGQPQHF; length: 12; V: TRBV6-5; D: TRBD1; J: TRBJ1-5; size: once
DNA: TGTGCCAGCAGCCAAGCGACAGGCCTTGAGCAGTTCTTC; CDR3: CASSQATGLEQFF; length: 13; V: TRBV3-1/TRBV3-2; D: .; J: TRBJ2-1; size: .
DNA: TGCGCCAGCAGTGAGCAACCAACGAACACTGAAGCTTTCTTT; CDR3: CASSEQPTNTEAFF; length: 14; V: TRBV10-1; D: .; J: TRBJ1-1; size: .